The TCR beta chain described here comes from a study of a mutant IDH1 vaccine in newly diagnosed glioma. At the level of the study: Males made up about 60% and females about 40% of treated patients, whose mean age was around 40 years. Before enrollment, patients got radiotherapy alone, temozolomide alone, or mostly the combination. Visit V12 happened at week 35; visit V13 happened at week 47. Overall study findings and caveats: Alterations occurring in top peripheral T cell clonotypes seemed unrelated to pseudoprogression.

Produced via immunoSEQ multiplex PCR; TCRdb's table is partial and in-frame only. This table holds 75,000 to 95,000 clones, about 90% found once. Time point noted: week 47, end of study. Every single dose of the vaccine, 300 ug of mutant IDH1 20-mer peptide, came with topical imiquimod. There are 12 residues in the CDR3. Trimming took off 3 bases at V and 4 bases at J, with 6 bases between the two ends. From germline, CDR1 is MNHNS and CDR2 SASEGT. About this clone: The antigen is unknown. Other DNA sequences of this sample code for an identical CDR3.

The clonotype originates from a woman aged 45-65 years with glioma. Here the sequenced sample was PBMCs, taken from a glioma patient whose treatment included an IDH1 peptide vaccine. J is TRBJ1-1 and V is TRBV6-1; D not certain. This chain's CDR3 is CASSDRVTEAFF. DNA for the CDR3: TGTGCCAGCAGTGACCGCGTCACTGAAGCTTTCTTT.